This T cell receptor (beta chain) is drawn from a study of response to subunit inactivated influenza vaccine. Study results and caveats: Few additional T cells are recruited per seasonal influenza vaccination, authors suggested.

This clonotype came up a few times. Its antigen is currently unknown. TCRdb used MiXCR to reprocess the RT-PCR reads, holding one entry per CDR3 protein. This sample has hundreds of thousands of distinct CDR3 sequences; about an eighth occur once, and the top ten carry about a tenth. The germline V gene encodes CDR1 SGHRS and CDR2 YFSETQ. V lost 1 base to trimming and J lost 0 bases; unmatched junction nucleotides: 2. The CDR3 consists of 17 residues. The TCR comes from a man aged 45-65 years who received an inactivated influenza vaccine. This chain links TRBV5-1 with TRBJ2-6, with 9 positions matching TRBD1. The source was PBMCs from blood, collected on the day of vaccination. CDR3 DNA sequence: TGCGCCAGCAGCTTGACAGGGGGCGTCTCTGGGGCCAACGTCCTGACTTTC. It specifies CASSLTGGVSGANVLTF.